This T cell receptor beta chain was captured by sequencing in a study of beta chain features in type 1 diabetes. V was clipped by 0 bases and J by 4 bases, with 2 bases between them. Germline CDR1 SGHNT, CDR2 YYREEE (reference sequence). CDR3 length equals 11 residues. General study findings and limits: In type 1 diabetes patients, VDJ junctions had fewer insertions; deletions at these junctions were more frequent. Among all four CD4+ subsets, Type 1 diabetes patients had TCRB CDR3s that were moderately but significantly shorter.

The authors reverse transcribed all of the isolated RNA, so sequencing captured expressed TCRB transcripts. Profiled with immunoSEQ multiplex PCR; TCRdb holds only in-frame clones, not every one. The data show 680,000 or so clones, roughly 12% seen once. Remarks on this clone: The antigen is unknown. Additional DNA sequences in this sample encode the identical CDR3.

The sequence was obtained from a man younger than 30 with type 1 diabetes. The sequenced sample was naive CD4+ T cells from blood. The gene calls are TRBV5-4 and TRBJ2-7; D is unclear. CDR3 DNA: TGTGCCAGCAGCTTGGAGTACGAGCAGTACTTC. Translating it yields CASSLEYEQYF.